The 9 T cell receptor beta chains listed next were all sequenced from one sample in a study of shared clonotypes between healthy human individuals. Only in-frame clones appear in the TCRdb table, and some are missing; sequencing was by immunoSEQ multiplex PCR. The sample has 550,000 to 700,000 clones, 73% seen once. Material: memory CD4+ T cells sorted from blood. The sample's subset: CD45RA-negative fraction. The receptors here all came from a woman between 25 and 40 years old in good health.

This clone was seen a single time. The chain recombines TRBV6-1 with TRBJ1-2; no clear D. The CDR3 totals 14 residues. Germline V gene lookup returns CDR1 MNHNS and CDR2 SASEGT. V was cut by 6 bases and J by 5 bases, with 16 bases left in between. CDR3 in DNA: TGTGCCAGCAGCGGAACCAATCTCGGGTATGGCTACACCTTC. It encodes CASSGTNLGYGYTF.

This chain uses TRBV7-9 with TRBJ1-4, with D possibly being TRBD1 (5 bases). This CDR3 has 15 residues. CDR1 is SEHNR, CDR2 FQNEAQ, per germline (reference sequence). Trimming left V 0 bases short and J 10 bases short, with 15 bases between. The CDR3: CASSLAQGGAVKLFF. DNA for the CDR3: TGTGCCAGCAGCTTAGCGCAAGGAGGGGCAGTAAAACTGTTTTTT.

Regarding this clone: The sample has other DNA sequences that encode this CDR3 too. The chain combines TRBV5-1 with TRBJ2-1; D is undetermined. The V gene lost 2 bases and the J gene lost 1 base, with 10 bases spanning the gap. Germline CDR1 reads SGHRS; CDR2 reads YFSETQ. The CDR3 runs 15 residues. CDR3 amino acids: CASSLVRFSYNEQFF. The CDR3 DNA follows: TGCGCCAGCAGCTTAGTTAGATTTTCCTACAATGAGCAGTTCTTC.

The genes are TRBV29-1 and TRBJ2-7, with 8 bases that match TRBD1. V lost 6 bases, J lost 7 bases, and 11 bases stayed unmatched. The germline V gene encodes CDR1 SQVTM and CDR2 ANQGSEA. This CDR3 has 13 amino acids. For the CDR3, the DNA is TGCAGCGTCGGGACGACAGGGGTTGGGGAGCAGTACTTC. Amino acid sequence: CSVGTTGVGEQYF.

This clone appeared a single time. V gene TRBV2 combines with J gene TRBJ2-1; no reliable D call. Germline V gene lookup returns CDR1 SNHLY and CDR2 FYNNEI. The CDR3 consists of 11 residues. Trimming took off 0 bases at V and 8 bases at J, with 2 bases between the two ends. The CDR3 coding sequence is TGTGCCAGCAGTGAAGCCTATGAGCAGTTCTTC. This translates into CASSEAYEQFF.

The sample holds a few counts of this clone. The chain is built from TRBV5-1 and TRBJ2-7; 9 bases match TRBD2. The germline V gene encodes CDR1 SGHRS and CDR2 YFSETQ. This CDR3 region has 13 residues. With V trimmed by 6 bases and J by 3 bases, 4 bases remained unmatched. In nucleotides, the CDR3 is TGCGCCAGCAAGGCACTAGCGGGCTACGAGCAGTACTTC. Translating it yields CASKALAGYEQYF. The complete variable domain, with remaining parts taken from reference TRBV5-1 and TRBJ2-7, reads KAGVTQTPRYLIKTRGQQVTLSCSPISGHRSVSWYQQTPGQGLQFLFEYFSETQRNKGNFPGRFSGRQFSNSRSEMNVSTLELGDSALYLCASKALAGYEQYFGPGTRLTVT.

The chain carries TRBV11-2 and TRBJ2-1; 8 bases line up with TRBD2. CDR3 length equals 15 residues. V lost 1 base to trimming and J lost 9 bases; unmatched junction nucleotides: 8. From germline, CDR1 is SGHAT and CDR2 FQNNGV. The CDR3 here is CASSLVSGSVREQFF. The CDR3 nucleotides are TGTGCCAGCAGCTTAGTAAGCGGGAGCGTCCGTGAGCAGTTCTTC.

This chain connects TRBV9 to TRBJ2-7; D ambiguous. The germline V and J ends were trimmed by 0 bases and 0 bases, with 7 bases remaining between them. From germline, CDR1 is SGDLS and CDR2 YYNGEE. This CDR3 is 14 amino acids long. CDR3 in amino acids: CASSVAMHSYEQYF. CDR3 bases: TGTGCCAGCAGCGTAGCCATGCACTCCTACGAGCAGTACTTC.

J is TRBJ2-7 and V is TRBV5-1; a possible D gene is TRBD2 (6 bases). The CDR3 covers 17 residues. Trimming removed 0 bases from V and 2 bases from J, with 18 bases in between. Germline CDR1 and CDR2: SGHRS and YFSETQ. CDR3 sequence: CASSLVVGGAQAYEQYF. The CDR3 DNA follows: TGCGCCAGCAGCTTGGTCGTGGGGGGAGCACAGGCCTACGAGCAGTACTTC.